A single sample gave rise to the 16 T cell receptor beta chains below, sequenced in a study of control samples from healthy donors and cancer patients. Produced via immunoSEQ multiplex PCR; TCRdb's table is partial and in-frame only. The data contain under 100,000 clones, approximately 88% of them seen just once; the ten biggest clones take up 8.5% to 10%. The sample comprised PBMCs. Receptor source: a woman aged 50 to 60 with colorectal cancer.

The chain couples TRBV19 to TRBJ1-6; the D is unclear. CDR1 is LNHDA and CDR2 is SQIVND in the germline V gene (reference sequence). Trimming left V 10 bases short and J 0 bases short, with 10 bases between. The CDR3 loop spans 14 amino acids. CDR3 sequence (DNA): TGTGCCACCCCCTGGGTCTCCTATAATTCACCCCTCCACTTT. It codes for CATPWVSYNSPLHF.

The gene calls are TRBV5-1 and TRBJ2-3; TRBD2 matches 11 bases. Germline V gives CDR1 SGHRS, CDR2 YFSETQ. This CDR3 comprises 19 residues. The trim removed 4 bases at V and 5 bases at J, leaving 18 bases unmatched. The CDR3 spells CASSPATYSSGGPGDTQYF. CDR3 coding DNA: TGCGCCAGCAGCCCTGCTACATATTCTAGCGGGGGGCCGGGAGATACGCAGTATTTT.

The chain links TRBV23-1 to TRBJ2-2; D assignment may be TRBD1 or TRBD2 (5 bases each). Being an ORF, TRBV23-1 has a function that is uncertain. The CDR3 spans 16 residues. V lost 7 bases and J lost 6, with 21 bases in between. The CDR3 spells CASTLGGHGKPGELFF. Written as DNA, the CDR3 is TGCGCCAGCACACTTGGGGGTCATGGAAAGCCCGGGGAGCTGTTTTTT.

The V gene is TRBV9, the J gene TRBJ2-6; D not certain. The germline V gene has CDR1 SGDLS and CDR2 YYNGEE. V lost 4 bases, J lost 1 base, and 6 bases lay in between. The CDR3 contains 14 residues. The CDR3 region is CASSTRSGANVLTF. In nucleotides, the CDR3 is TGTGCCAGCAGCACCCGATCTGGGGCCAACGTCCTGACTTTC.

The genes are TRBV12-5 and TRBJ1-4, with 7 bases identical to TRBD1. Germline V gene data show CDR1 as LGHNT and CDR2 as FRNRAP. The junction had 14 bases not matched to a gene; V was cut back by 6 bases and J by 4 bases. The CDR3 is 17 residues long. The chain's CDR3 is CASGPGTASPGNEKLFF. The CDR3 region has the DNA TGTGCTAGTGGCCCTGGGACAGCGTCTCCGGGTAATGAAAAACTGTTTTTT.

This rearrangement joins TRBV28 to TRBJ1-6; perhaps TRBD1 as D (5 bases). This CDR3 comprises 12 residues. The germline gives CDR1 MDHEN, CDR2 SYDVKM. Trimming took off 7 bases at V and 7 bases at J, with 8 bases between the two ends. CDR3 loop: CASTRQNSPLHF. The CDR3 DNA reads TGTGCCAGCACCAGACAGAATTCACCCCTCCACTTT.

The V gene is TRBV28, the J gene TRBJ1-1; perhaps TRBD1 as D (5 bases). V shed 2 bases and J shed 4 bases, with 14 bases lying between them. The CDR3 contains 15 residues. Germline lookup yields CDR1 MDHEN and CDR2 SYDVKM. The CDR3 loop is CASSLIAGSPTEAFF. CDR3 coding DNA: TGTGCCAGCAGTTTAATCGCAGGGAGCCCCACTGAAGCTTTCTTT. The whole variable domain, filled in from reference TRBV28 and TRBJ1-1, reads DVKVTQSSRYLVKRTGEKVFLECVQDMDHENMFWYRQDPGLGLRLIYFSYDVKMKEKGDIPEGYSVSREKKERFSLILESASTNQTSMYLCASSLIAGSPTEAFFGQGTRLTVV.

This clone has a single count. V usage is TRBV12-3 or TRBV12-4 and J usage is TRBJ2-7; TRBD1 is a possible D gene (6 bases). Trimming removed 5 bases at V and 1 base at J, with 9 bases between. The CDR3 contains 13 residues. In DNA, the CDR3 is TGTGCCAGCAGTCCAACAGGGTCCTACGAGCAGTACGTC. Translation gives CASSPTGSYEQYV.

The V gene is TRBV27, the J gene TRBJ2-1; 7 bases fit TRBD1. This CDR3 comprises 14 residues. The germline CDR1 and CDR2 sequences are MNHEY and SMNVEV (reference sequence). Trimming cost V 6 bases and J 2 bases; bases outside gene matches: 4. The CDR3 bases are TGTGCCAGCAGCCCGGGACAGACCTACAATGAGCAGTTCTTC. It encodes CASSPGQTYNEQFF.

V usage is TRBV19 and J usage is TRBJ2-3; TRBD2 is a possible D gene (5 bases). Trimming cost V 4 bases and J 0 bases, with 8 bases left between them. There are 14 residues in the CDR3. CDR1 and CDR2 from the germline V gene are LNHDA and SQIVND (reference sequence). CDR3 protein: CASSSGSSTDTQYF. In nucleotides, the CDR3 is TGTGCCAGTAGTAGCGGGTCTAGCACAGATACGCAGTATTTT.

The chain links TRBV7-2 to TRBJ2-5, with D tentatively TRBD2 (7 bases). Germline lookup yields CDR1 SGHTA and CDR2 FQGNSA. The length of the CDR3 is 15 residues. V was pared by 2 bases and J by 3 bases, with 13 bases between. The CDR3 bases are TGTGCCAGCAGCTTAAGTCTAGGGGGGGAAGAGACCCAGTACTTC. Its protein product is CASSLSLGGEETQYF.

The chain has TRBV9 and TRBJ1-1; D remains unclear. This CDR3 is built from 11 residues. Germline CDR1 is SGDLS and CDR2 is YYNGEE. V was shortened by 3 bases and J by 3 bases, with 3 bases between the two germline ends. This CDR3 reads CASSADTEAFF. The CDR3 DNA reads as TGTGCCAGCAGCGCGGACACTGAAGCTTTCTTT. Full variable domain (rest looked up from reference TRBV9 and TRBJ1-1): DSGVTQTPKHLITATGQRVTLRCSPRSGDLSVYWYQQSLDQGLQFLIQYYNGEERAKGNILERFSAQQFPDLHSELNLSSLELGDSALYFCASSADTEAFFGQGTRLTVV.

The chain employs TRBV27 and TRBJ1-1; D remains unclear. The CDR3 loop spans 14 amino acids. Trimming took 6 bases from V and 1 from J, leaving 12 bases between them. Germline V gene sequence: CDR1 MNHEY, CDR2 SMNVEV (reference sequence). The CDR3 spells CASSPRATNTEAFF. The DNA for the CDR3 is TGTGCCAGCAGCCCCCGCGCGACGAACACTGAAGCTTTCTTT.

The chain uses TRBV24-1 and TRBJ2-1, with D perhaps TRBD2 (5 bases). The V gene lost 4 bases and the J gene lost 2 bases, with 11 bases spanning the gap. The germline V gene encodes CDR1 KGHDR and CDR2 SFDVKD. The CDR3 sequence is 15 residues long. CDR3 region: CATSEGGRTYNEQFF. The CDR3 region has the DNA TGTGCCACCAGTGAAGGAGGCAGGACCTACAATGAGCAGTTCTTC.

The V gene is TRBV29-1, the J gene TRBJ2-2, with D perhaps TRBD2 (6 bases). Trimming took 7 bases from V and 7 from J, leaving 16 bases between them. Germline-derived CDR1 and CDR2 are SQVTM and ANQGSEA. The CDR3 covers 13 residues. CDR3: CSAGRGGIGELFF. The CDR3 DNA follows: TGCAGCGCCGGGCGGGGAGGCATCGGGGAGCTGTTTTTT.

This clone showed up just once. V gene TRBV9 combines with J gene TRBJ1-6, with D uncertain. CDR3 size: 13 residues. V was clipped by 4 bases and J by 10 bases, with 12 bases between them. CDR1 and CDR2 (germline): SGDLS, YYNGEE. CDR3 DNA: TGTGCCAGCAGCCCAAGGCAGGACTCACCCCTCCACTTT. Protein sequence: CASSPRQDSPLHF.